Listed below are T cell receptor beta chains from one sample, sequenced in a study of human T cells and chemical hapten exposure. TCRdb used MiXCR to reprocess the RACE reads, holding one entry per CDR3 protein. Of 130,000 or so distinct CDR3 sequences listed, roughly 9.5% were seen once; the top ten hold 1.5% to 2%. Sequences were obtained from whole blood. These receptors were obtained from a male donor in good health. Some clones in this sample may be carry-over from other donors' samples. Each CDR3 is given without its conserved first and last residue. A D gene is named only where the DNA matches it firmly.

cdr3_aa: ASSLPPLEEQF
v_call: TRBV7-9
d_call: .

cdr3_aa: ASTQQNYNEQF
v_call: TRBV6-2/TRBV6-3
d_call: .

cdr3_aa: SASLAGTEEQY
v_call: TRBV20-1
d_call: TRBD2

cdr3_aa: ASSLGLAPEQF
v_call: TRBV5-7
d_call: TRBD2

cdr3_aa: ASRQGGHGELF
v_call: TRBV12-3/TRBV12-4
d_call: .

cdr3_aa: ASSPPGQDAEYSNQPQH
v_call: TRBV6-2/TRBV6-3
d_call: TRBD1

cdr3_aa: ASSQSRAQAEAF
v_call: TRBV23-1
d_call: .

cdr3_aa: ASSPPQAGAPVGYT
v_call: TRBV7-9
d_call: .

cdr3_aa: ASRVGRSYNSPLH
v_call: TRBV6-1
d_call: .

cdr3_aa: ASSLAEQETQY
v_call: TRBV27
d_call: TRBD2

cdr3_aa: SATQDRTSSGNTIY
v_call: TRBV20-1
d_call: .

cdr3_aa: SATSTGSTEAF
v_call: TRBV20-1
d_call: .

cdr3_aa: ASRYWRLGTANTGELF
v_call: TRBV7-9
d_call: TRBD1

cdr3_aa: ASSSDRGAISNQPQH
v_call: TRBV19
d_call: TRBD1

cdr3_aa: SARDQSLSPFRTDEQF
v_call: TRBV20-1
d_call: .

cdr3_aa: ASSPTGGQEKLF
v_call: TRBV12-3/TRBV12-4
d_call: TRBD1

cdr3_aa: ASSYGTGPNTGELF
v_call: TRBV6-6
d_call: TRBD1

cdr3_aa: ASSLPGQGENTEAF
v_call: TRBV7-6
d_call: TRBD1

cdr3_aa: ASSRAGYSYEQY
v_call: TRBV27
d_call: .

cdr3_aa: ASSLANRVLNTEAF
v_call: TRBV7-8
d_call: .

cdr3_aa: ASRSTELNTEAF
v_call: TRBV12-3/TRBV12-4
d_call: .

cdr3_aa: ASSEPHRNSPLH
v_call: TRBV25-1
d_call: .

cdr3_aa: SARLRTSGGTNEQF
v_call: TRBV20-1
d_call: TRBD2

cdr3_aa: ASSQGQGYDQPQH
v_call: TRBV7-2
d_call: TRBD1

cdr3_aa: ATSAQGGGANVLT
v_call: TRBV15
d_call: .

cdr3_aa: ASSLIWDRGNTEAF
v_call: TRBV6-5
d_call: TRBD1

cdr3_aa: ASSLRRTDYGYT
v_call: TRBV7-2
d_call: .

cdr3_aa: ASSGAPGTGNTEAF
v_call: TRBV28
d_call: TRBD1

cdr3_aa: ASSPLVGGRETQY
v_call: TRBV7-8
d_call: .

cdr3_aa: ASSLNSGGADTQY
v_call: TRBV27
d_call: TRBD2

cdr3_aa: ASSLDSWTEAF
v_call: TRBV12-3/TRBV12-4
d_call: .

cdr3_aa: ASSLQGAVYEQY
v_call: TRBV27
d_call: .

cdr3_aa: ATSDRHGTGGSTDTQY
v_call: TRBV24-1
d_call: .

cdr3_aa: SAGGGRQDGYT
v_call: TRBV29-1
d_call: .

cdr3_aa: ASSYPQGGGTEAF
v_call: TRBV6-6
d_call: .

cdr3_aa: ASSPRGVPYPQETQY
v_call: TRBV12-3/TRBV12-4
d_call: TRBD2

cdr3_aa: ASSFLQGTTDTQY
v_call: TRBV5-4
d_call: .

cdr3_aa: ASSGQGKNTGELF
v_call: TRBV19
d_call: TRBD1

cdr3_aa: ASSLASGGADNEQF
v_call: TRBV7-2
d_call: TRBD2

cdr3_aa: ASSLVVTSGGQETQY
v_call: TRBV7-2
d_call: TRBD2

cdr3_aa: ATQWVYYNSPLH
v_call: TRBV19
d_call: .

cdr3_aa: ASSPLGQGSFYGYT
v_call: TRBV18
d_call: TRBD1

cdr3_aa: ASSVDETGGRLGEKLF
v_call: TRBV9
d_call: TRBD1

cdr3_aa: ASSQFREMNEQF
v_call: TRBV3-1
d_call: .

cdr3_aa: SARDPSGANEQY
v_call: TRBV20-1
d_call: TRBD2

cdr3_aa: STGTGNYNEQF
v_call: TRBV29-1
d_call: TRBD1

cdr3_aa: ASSLITRGLAGGSSYNEQF
v_call: TRBV7-2
d_call: TRBD2

cdr3_aa: ASSDQGIAEAF
v_call: TRBV6-1
d_call: .

cdr3_aa: ASSLGRGRDTEAF
v_call: TRBV5-1
d_call: .

cdr3_aa: ASSLTYGAGGKAEQF
v_call: TRBV4-1
d_call: TRBD2

cdr3_aa: ASAGTGGRETQY
v_call: TRBV19
d_call: TRBD1

cdr3_aa: ASSARGRNEKLF
v_call: TRBV9
d_call: TRBD1

cdr3_aa: ASSLGASMNTEAF
v_call: TRBV5-1
d_call: .